Listed below are T cell receptor beta chains from one sample, sequenced in a study of T-cell memory formation after mild COVID-19. TCRdb passed the 5' RACE reads through MiXCR, listing each CDR3 protein once. The data hold more than 100,000 distinct CDR3 sequences, with about a sixth observed a single time. Sequencing input: PBMCs or a T cell subset sorted from them (not recorded which). The source of these receptors is a man younger than 35 who had mild COVID-19 (a few samples of this study predate the infection). Cell type and time point are not known. CDR3s include the opening cysteine and the closing phenylalanine or tryptophan. Each record gives: D gene, V gene, J gene, clone size, CDR3 DNA, CDR3 protein. The D gene is left open where the match is weak. The size of a clone is reported for some rows only, either as once, few or many, or as a class for expanded clones.

d_call: TRBD1
v_call: TRBV24-1
j_call: TRBJ2-1
clone_size: few
cdr3_nt: TGTGCCACCAGTGAACAGGGGGGAGGAAGGTCCTACAATGAGCAGTTCTTC
cdr3_aa: CATSEQGGGRSYNEQFF

d_call: TRBD1
v_call: TRBV12-3/TRBV12-4
j_call: TRBJ2-3
clone_size: -
cdr3_nt: TGTGCCAGCAGTTTAGCCGGGACAGGGACAAATACGCAGTATTTT
cdr3_aa: CASSLAGTGTNTQYF

d_call: -
v_call: TRBV27
j_call: TRBJ2-7
clone_size: -
cdr3_nt: TGTGCCAGCAGCCCGGGACGTCAAATGTCCGAGCAGTACTTC
cdr3_aa: CASSPGRQMSEQYF

d_call: -
v_call: TRBV7-2
j_call: TRBJ2-3
clone_size: -
cdr3_nt: TGTGCCAGCAGCACGTATCCAGATACGCAGTATTTT
cdr3_aa: CASSTYPDTQYF

d_call: TRBD1
v_call: TRBV7-8
j_call: TRBJ2-7
clone_size: -
cdr3_nt: TGTGCCAGCAGGGAACAGGGGGCGGCCAAGGGCGAGCAGTACTTC
cdr3_aa: CASREQGAAKGEQYF

d_call: -
v_call: TRBV18
j_call: TRBJ1-1
clone_size: few
cdr3_nt: TGTGCCAGCTCACCAAGGGCGGAGAACACTGAAGCTTTCTTT
cdr3_aa: CASSPRAENTEAFF

d_call: -
v_call: TRBV5-1
j_call: TRBJ2-2
clone_size: few
cdr3_nt: TGCGCCAGCAGCTTGGAACGGTCCGGGGAGCTGTTTTTT
cdr3_aa: CASSLERSGELFF

d_call: TRBD1
v_call: TRBV6-6
j_call: TRBJ2-6
clone_size: -
cdr3_nt: TGTGCCAGCAGTAGGGACAGGGAGGTCCTGACTTTC
cdr3_aa: CASSRDREVLTF

d_call: TRBD1
v_call: TRBV6-2/TRBV6-3
j_call: TRBJ1-2
clone_size: -
cdr3_nt: TGTGCCAGCAGTCGAGGGACAGGGACCTATGGCTACACCTTC
cdr3_aa: CASSRGTGTYGYTF

d_call: TRBD1
v_call: TRBV20-1
j_call: TRBJ1-5
clone_size: -
cdr3_nt: TGCAGTGCTAGGGGACAGGGGAATCAGCCCCAGCATTTT
cdr3_aa: CSARGQGNQPQHF

d_call: -
v_call: TRBV6-2/TRBV6-3
j_call: TRBJ2-7
clone_size: -
cdr3_nt: TGTGCCAGCAGTTCCTCCCACGTCGAGCAGTACTTC
cdr3_aa: CASSSSHVEQYF

d_call: -
v_call: TRBV5-1
j_call: TRBJ2-3
clone_size: few
cdr3_nt: TGCGCCAGCAGCTTGGGGTCGTTAGATACGCAGTATTTT
cdr3_aa: CASSLGSLDTQYF

d_call: -
v_call: TRBV6-2/TRBV6-3
j_call: TRBJ2-3
clone_size: -
cdr3_nt: TGTGCCAGCAGTTACCTGCATACGCAGTATTTT
cdr3_aa: CASSYLHTQYF

d_call: -
v_call: TRBV10-3
j_call: TRBJ1-1
clone_size: -
cdr3_nt: TGTGCCATCAGTGTTCAGGGGAACACTGAAGCTTTCTTT
cdr3_aa: CAISVQGNTEAFF

d_call: -
v_call: TRBV11-1
j_call: TRBJ2-2
clone_size: few
cdr3_nt: TGTGCCAGCAGCTTCGGGACCGTCTACACCGGGGAGCTGTTTTTT
cdr3_aa: CASSFGTVYTGELFF

d_call: -
v_call: TRBV12-3/TRBV12-4
j_call: TRBJ2-7
clone_size: few
cdr3_nt: TGTGCCAGCAGTTTTCTGGGTATAAACGAGCAGTACTTC
cdr3_aa: CASSFLGINEQYF

d_call: -
v_call: TRBV10-3
j_call: TRBJ2-3
clone_size: few
cdr3_nt: TGTGCCATCAGTGAGTCGGGATCAGATACGCAGTATTTT
cdr3_aa: CAISESGSDTQYF

d_call: -
v_call: TRBV5-1
j_call: TRBJ2-5
clone_size: many
cdr3_nt: TGCGCCAGCAGCTTGGTTAGGGAAGAGACCCAGTACTTC
cdr3_aa: CASSLVREETQYF

d_call: -
v_call: TRBV7-3
j_call: TRBJ1-6
clone_size: few
cdr3_nt: TGTGCCAGCAGCTTTCAGGACGGTTCACCCCTCCACTTT
cdr3_aa: CASSFQDGSPLHF

d_call: -
v_call: TRBV20-1
j_call: TRBJ2-7
clone_size: -
cdr3_nt: TGCAGTGCTAGGGGTCGCTTGTTTGAGGAGCAGTACTTC
cdr3_aa: CSARGRLFEEQYF

d_call: -
v_call: TRBV5-1
j_call: TRBJ2-6
clone_size: -
cdr3_nt: TGCGCCAGCGACAGCGACTCTGGGGCCAACGTCCTGACTTTC
cdr3_aa: CASDSDSGANVLTF

d_call: -
v_call: TRBV6-5
j_call: TRBJ2-3
clone_size: -
cdr3_nt: TGTGCCACCTACGACAGTTACACAGATACGCAGTATTTT
cdr3_aa: CATYDSYTDTQYF

d_call: TRBD1
v_call: TRBV20-1
j_call: TRBJ2-5
clone_size: few
cdr3_nt: TGCAGTGCCCTAACCAGGGGGCAAGAGACCCAGTACTTC
cdr3_aa: CSALTRGQETQYF

d_call: -
v_call: TRBV15
j_call: TRBJ1-1
clone_size: -
cdr3_nt: TGTGCCACCAGCAGAGATAACGAGTCCCCTGAAGCTTTCTTT
cdr3_aa: CATSRDNESPEAFF

d_call: -
v_call: TRBV11-2
j_call: TRBJ2-1
clone_size: few
cdr3_nt: TGTGCCAGCAGCTTTTATTCTCATAGTGAGCAGTTCTTC
cdr3_aa: CASSFYSHSEQFF

d_call: -
v_call: TRBV18
j_call: TRBJ1-6
clone_size: -
cdr3_nt: TGTGCCAGCTCACCCCCCCCAGGACGGGCTTCACCCCTCCACTTT
cdr3_aa: CASSPPPGRASPLHF

d_call: -
v_call: TRBV4-1
j_call: TRBJ1-1
clone_size: -
cdr3_nt: TGCGCCAGCAGCCCCAGACCGGTGGGTTGGGACACTGAAGCTTTCTTT
cdr3_aa: CASSPRPVGWDTEAFF

d_call: TRBD2
v_call: TRBV5-1
j_call: TRBJ2-5
clone_size: many
cdr3_nt: TGCGCCAGCAGACCAGGTTTGCGGGGGGGCGGAGGAGAGACCCAGTACTTC
cdr3_aa: CASRPGLRGGGGETQYF